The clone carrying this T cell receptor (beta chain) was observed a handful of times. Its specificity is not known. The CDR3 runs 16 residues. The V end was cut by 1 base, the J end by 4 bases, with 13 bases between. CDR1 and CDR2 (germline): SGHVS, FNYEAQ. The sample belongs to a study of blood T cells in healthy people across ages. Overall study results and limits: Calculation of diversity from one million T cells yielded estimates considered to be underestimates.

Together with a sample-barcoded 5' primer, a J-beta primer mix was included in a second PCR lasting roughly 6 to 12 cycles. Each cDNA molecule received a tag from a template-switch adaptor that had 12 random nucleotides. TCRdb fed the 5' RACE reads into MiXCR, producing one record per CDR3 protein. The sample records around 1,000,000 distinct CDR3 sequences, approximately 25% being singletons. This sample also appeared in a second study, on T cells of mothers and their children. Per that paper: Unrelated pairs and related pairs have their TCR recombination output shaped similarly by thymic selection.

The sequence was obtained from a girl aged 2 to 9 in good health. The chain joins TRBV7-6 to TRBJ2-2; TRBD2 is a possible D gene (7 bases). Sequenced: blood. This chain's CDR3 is CASSLGGGARTGELFF. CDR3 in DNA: TGTGCCAGCAGCTTAGGGGGGGGCGCCCGCACCGGGGAGCTGTTTTTT.